This T cell receptor beta chain was captured in a study of regulatory T cells in long-lasting Graves disease. Time point meaning: newly diagnosed GD, antithyroid drugs for less than 3 months. The TCR library was prepared using RNA isolated from PBMCs. It was by American Thyroid Association guidelines that Graves' disease was diagnosed. This clonotype was observed a handful of times. Relying on iRepertoire HTBI primers and Arm-PCR of CDR3 regions, the team built TCR beta libraries. MiXCR was run by TCRdb on the multiplex PCR reads, yielding one entry per CDR3 protein. The sample includes more than 300,000 distinct CDR3 sequences, 10% to 15% of them seen just once. CDR1 is SNHLY, CDR2 FYNNEI, per germline. V lost 7 bases and J lost 4, with 5 bases in between. The CDR3 loop spans 10 amino acids. The sample also formed part of further work on T cells in Graves' hyperthyroidism and ophthalmopathy. That work contributes: Diagnostic assessment was based on clinical symptoms, serum thyroxine and TRAb, thyroid ultrasound and orbital computed tomography.

Here the sequenced sample was peripheral blood mononuclear cells (PBMCs), taken at new diagnosis, from a patient treated with antithyroid drugs. The TCR was taken from a woman aged 18-30 years with Graves disease. This chain uses TRBV2 with TRBJ2-7; D gene ambiguous. The CDR3 spells CASTRYEQYF. The CDR3 DNA sequence: TGTGCCAGCACTCGTTACGAGCAGTACTTC.